In its sample, the clone carrying this T cell receptor beta chain was seen a few times. TCRdb passed the 5' RACE reads through MiXCR, listing each CDR3 protein once. The sample lists around 130,000 distinct CDR3 sequences; 3% to 3.5% were seen once. The data were obtained in a study of neurological immune-mediated disorders. At the level of the study: Of about 35 multiple sclerosis patients, roughly 30 were relapsing-remitting and 3 secondary progressive.

CDR1 and CDR2 from the germline V gene are SEHNR and FQNEAQ (reference sequence). Trimming took off 1 base at V and 6 bases at J, with 16 bases between the two ends. The CDR3 covers 15 residues. Sequencing was carried out using PBMCs. The clonotype was recovered from a woman aged 30 to 39 with multiple sclerosis. J is TRBJ2-7 and V is TRBV7-9, with D maybe TRBD2 (6 bases). CDR3 bases: TGTGCCAGCAGCTTAGTATTCCGGGGGTACGGCGAGCAGTACTTC. It codes for CASSLVFRGYGEQYF.